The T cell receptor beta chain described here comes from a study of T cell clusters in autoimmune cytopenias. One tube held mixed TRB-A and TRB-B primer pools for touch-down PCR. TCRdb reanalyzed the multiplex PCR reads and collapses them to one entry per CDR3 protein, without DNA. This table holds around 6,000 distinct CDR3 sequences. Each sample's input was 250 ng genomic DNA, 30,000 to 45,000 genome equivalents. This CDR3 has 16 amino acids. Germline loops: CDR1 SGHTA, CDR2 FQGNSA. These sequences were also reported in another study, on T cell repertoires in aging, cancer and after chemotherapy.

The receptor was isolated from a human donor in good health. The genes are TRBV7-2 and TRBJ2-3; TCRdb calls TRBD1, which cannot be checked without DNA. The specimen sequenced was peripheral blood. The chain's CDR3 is CASSPPGTGGLDTQYF.